This T cell receptor (beta chain) was profiled in a study of cytomegalovirus exposure and HLA in healthy donors. Overall study: From donors who were HLA-typed, an early data release held approximately 80 million unique TCRs. There were 350 to 400 genotyped donors. Of these, roughly 80% fell in the genetic ancestry cluster associated with self-reported Caucasian donors.

The PCR ran on 60 Vbeta and 13 Jbeta primers. Repertoires were generated with immunoSEQ multiplex PCR, while TCRdb's copy carries only in-frame clones and drops some. The table records 150,000 to 200,000 clones, approximately 9.5% of them present only once. Study results and caveats: At a 0.05 false discovery rate, a later analysis found approximately 17,000 TCR beta sequences to be associated with HLA alleles.

Germline lookup yields CDR1 LGHNA and CDR2 YNFKEQ. CDR3 length equals 16 residues. V gave up 0 bases and J gave up 8 bases; unmatched junction bases: 8. Regarding this clone: Its specificity is not known.

This TCR came from a woman aged 30 to 39 in good health and CMV-seropositive. The chain recombines TRBV4-2 with TRBJ2-1, with 9 bases aligning to TRBD2. What was sequenced was PBMCs. The CDR3 DNA is TGTGCCAGCAGCCAAGATCTAGCGGGATTCGGCGATGAGCAGTTCTTC. Protein product: CASSQDLAGFGDEQFF.